This T cell receptor (beta chain) was profiled in a study of cytomegalovirus exposure and HLA in healthy donors. V gave up 5 bases and J gave up 5 bases; unmatched junction bases: 2. The germline gives CDR1 SGHNT, CDR2 YENEEA. This CDR3 is built from 13 residues. The PCR made use of 60 Vbeta and 13 Jbeta primers. Assay: immunoSEQ multiplex PCR; the TCRdb copy retains only in-frame clones and omits some. The table lists 200,000 to 250,000 clones, about three quarters of them singletons. The sequencing sample was made of PBMCs. This receptor was taken from a young man in good health and CMV-seronegative. The chain recombines TRBV11-3 with TRBJ1-1, with 10 bases identical to TRBD1. DNA of the CDR3: TGTGCCAGCAGCATGGGACAGGGGACTGAAGCTTTCTTT. Translated: CASSMGQGTEAFF. The full variable domain, its missing parts supplied by reference TRBV11-3 and TRBJ1-1, is EAGVVQSPRYKIIEKKQPVAFWCNPISGHNTLYWYLQNLGQGPELLIRYENEEAVDDSQLPKDRFSAERLKGVDSTLKIQPAELGDSAVYLCASSMGQGTEAFFGQGTRLTVV.